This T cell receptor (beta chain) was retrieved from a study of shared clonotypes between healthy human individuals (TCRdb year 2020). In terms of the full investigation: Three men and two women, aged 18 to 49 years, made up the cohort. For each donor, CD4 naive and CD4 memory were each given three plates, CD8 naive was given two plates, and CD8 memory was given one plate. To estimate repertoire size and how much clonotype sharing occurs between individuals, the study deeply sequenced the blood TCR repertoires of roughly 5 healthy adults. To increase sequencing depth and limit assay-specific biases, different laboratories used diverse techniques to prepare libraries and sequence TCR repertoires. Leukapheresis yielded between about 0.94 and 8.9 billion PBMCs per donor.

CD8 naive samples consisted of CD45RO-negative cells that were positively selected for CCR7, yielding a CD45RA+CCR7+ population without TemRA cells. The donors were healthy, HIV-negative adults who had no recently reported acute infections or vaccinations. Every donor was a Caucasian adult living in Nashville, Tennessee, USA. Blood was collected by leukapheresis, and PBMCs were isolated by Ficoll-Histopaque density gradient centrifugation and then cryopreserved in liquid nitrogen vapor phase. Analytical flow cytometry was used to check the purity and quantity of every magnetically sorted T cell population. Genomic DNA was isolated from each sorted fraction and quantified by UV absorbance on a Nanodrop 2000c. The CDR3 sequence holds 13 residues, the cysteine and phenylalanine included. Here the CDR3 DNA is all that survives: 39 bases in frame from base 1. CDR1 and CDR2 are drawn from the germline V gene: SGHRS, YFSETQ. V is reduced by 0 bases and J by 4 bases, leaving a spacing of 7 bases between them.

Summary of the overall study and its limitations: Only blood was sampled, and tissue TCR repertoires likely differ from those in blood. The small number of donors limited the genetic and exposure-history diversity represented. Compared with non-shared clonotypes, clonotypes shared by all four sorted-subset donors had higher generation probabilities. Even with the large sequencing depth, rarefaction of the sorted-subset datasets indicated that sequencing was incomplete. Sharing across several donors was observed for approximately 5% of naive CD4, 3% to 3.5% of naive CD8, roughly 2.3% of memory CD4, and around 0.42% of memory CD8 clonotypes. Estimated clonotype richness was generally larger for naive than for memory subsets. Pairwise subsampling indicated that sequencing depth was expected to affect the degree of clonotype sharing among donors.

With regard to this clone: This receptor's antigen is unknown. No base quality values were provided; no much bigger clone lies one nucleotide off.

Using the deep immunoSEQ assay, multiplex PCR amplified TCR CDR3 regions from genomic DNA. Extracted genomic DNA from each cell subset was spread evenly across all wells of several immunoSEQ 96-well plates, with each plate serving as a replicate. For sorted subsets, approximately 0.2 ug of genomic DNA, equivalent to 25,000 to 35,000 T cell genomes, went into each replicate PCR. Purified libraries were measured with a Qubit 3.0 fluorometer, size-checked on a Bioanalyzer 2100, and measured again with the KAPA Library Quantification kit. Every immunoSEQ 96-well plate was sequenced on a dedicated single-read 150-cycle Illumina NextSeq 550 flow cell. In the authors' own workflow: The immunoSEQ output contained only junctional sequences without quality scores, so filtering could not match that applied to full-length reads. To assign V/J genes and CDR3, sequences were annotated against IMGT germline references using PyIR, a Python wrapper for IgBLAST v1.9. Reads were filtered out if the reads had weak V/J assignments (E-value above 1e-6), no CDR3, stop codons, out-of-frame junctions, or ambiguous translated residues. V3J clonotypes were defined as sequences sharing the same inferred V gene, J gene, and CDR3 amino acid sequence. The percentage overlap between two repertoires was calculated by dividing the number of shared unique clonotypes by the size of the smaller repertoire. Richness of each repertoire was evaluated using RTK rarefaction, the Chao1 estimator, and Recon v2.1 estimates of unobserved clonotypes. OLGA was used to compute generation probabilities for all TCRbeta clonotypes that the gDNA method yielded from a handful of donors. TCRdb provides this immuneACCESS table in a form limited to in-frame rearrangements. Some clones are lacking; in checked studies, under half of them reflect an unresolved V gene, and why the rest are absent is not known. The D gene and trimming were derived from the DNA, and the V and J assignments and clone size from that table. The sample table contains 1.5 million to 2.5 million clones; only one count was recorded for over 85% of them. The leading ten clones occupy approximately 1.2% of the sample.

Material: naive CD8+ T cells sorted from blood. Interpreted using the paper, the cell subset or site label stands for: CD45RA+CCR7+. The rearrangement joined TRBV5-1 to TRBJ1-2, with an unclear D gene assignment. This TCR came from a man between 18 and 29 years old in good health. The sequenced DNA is TGCGCCAGCAGCTTGGGAGTTGGCTATGGCTACACCTTC. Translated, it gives CASSLGVGYGYTF.